This record concerns one TCR beta chain sequence. These data originate in a study of blood T cell repertoires in COVID-19. Study-wide context: Both acute and convalescent COVID-19 samples were obtained from the United States, Italy and Spain. Sources were T cells, B-cell-depleted T cells, or PBMCs; the material itself was cDNA or gDNA.

Original processing notes: Estimation of nucleated cell counts relied on the amplification of reference gene primers. Sequencing was performed with immunoSEQ multiplex PCR; in TCRdb, only in-frame clones are kept and a portion is missing. V and J calls and clone size are as listed in that table; D and trimming were resolved from the DNA. The sample yields some 240,000 clones, around 83% seen once. This CDR3 contains 14 residues. Between the trimmed V and J ends, which lost 3 bases and 0 bases, there was a span of 6 bases. Germline values: CDR1 MDHEN, CDR2 SYDVKM. The sequencing sample was made of peripheral blood. This clonotype originated in a woman aged 40 to 50 who had recovered from COVID-19. V is TRBV28 and J is TRBJ1-3; D gene uncertain. The CDR3 nucleotides are TGTGCCAGCAGTTTGGGCCTCTCTGGAAACACCATATATTTT. Translation gives CASSLGLSGNTIYF.